These 6 T cell receptor beta chains were sequenced from one sample in a study of read filtering for tumor transcriptome and immune sequencing (dated by TCRdb to the early 2020s). The sample was run on an Illumina HiSeq 4000. TCR libraries were constructed from approximately 0.4 ug RNA using the Immunoverse kit, and molecular barcoded adaptors covering alpha/delta and beta/gamma chains were employed. The public reads were run again by TCRdb, first through fastp at Q25 and then through MiXCR, and only productive beta chains were kept. Rows merge per CDR3 protein into single entries with the most common DNA and genes. Here the sample has fewer than 25,000 distinct CDR3 sequences; 22% occur a single time. The top ten constitute about 51% of the sample. The specimen was a population of CD138-negative cells sorted from bone marrow. Taken with the paper, the label for cell subset or site translates to: bone marrow mononuclear cells depleted of CD138+ plasma/myeloma cells by negative magnetic selection. Receptor source: a donor aged 40 or older with multiple myeloma.

Concerning this clonotype: A read error may explain this, as a much larger clone is one base away. Lacking the conserved final phenylalanine or tryptophan, this CDR3 likely reflects a read error. The chain has TRBV9 and TRBJ2-1; possibly TRBD2 for D (5 bases). The V gene lost 0 bases and the J gene lost 0 bases, with 13 bases spanning the gap. This CDR3 contains 17 residues. The germline V gene encodes CDR1 SGDLS and CDR2 YYNGEE. CDR3 nucleotides: TGTGCCAGCAGCGTAGACCCCTCGGCGGGCTCCTACAATGAGCAGTTCCTC. The encoded protein is CASSVDPSAGSYNEQFL.

V and J are TRBV30 and TRBJ2-7, with D uncertain. The CDR3 length is 13 residues. The V end lost 0 bases, the J end lost 1 base, and 7 bases lay between the germline ends. In germline, CDR1 is GTSNPN, CDR2 SVGIG (reference sequence). CDR3 in amino acids: CAWSVIQSYEQYF. Here the CDR3 DNA reads TGTGCCTGGAGTGTGATTCAGTCCTACGAGCAGTACTTC.

This clonotype occurred once. The chain links TRBV6-6 to TRBJ2-3, with D unresolved. Germline CDR1 is MNHNY and CDR2 is SVGAGI (reference sequence). This CDR3 region has 11 residues. Trimming left V 5 bases short and J 7 bases short, with 7 bases between. For the CDR3, the DNA is TGTGCCAGCAGTGGCGAGTATACGCAGTATTTT. It is translated as CASSGEYTQYF.

Details on this clonotype: One end of the junction varies from germline; a read error may be responsible. The rearrangement links TRBV18 to TRBJ2-7; possibly TRBD2 for D (5 bases). Germline V gene lookup returns CDR1 KGHSH and CDR2 LQKENI. This CDR3 is 14 amino acids long. The chain's CDR3 is CASSPKGISYERYF. The DNA of the CDR3 is TGTGCCAGCTCACCAAAGGGCATCTCCTACGAGCGGTACTTT. Variable domain in full (rest from reference TRBV18 and TRBJ2-7): NAGVMQNPRHLVRRRGQEARLRCSPMKGHSHVYWYRQLPEEGLKFMVYLQKENIIDESGMPKERFSAEFPKEGPSILRIQQVVRGDSAAYFCASSPKGISYERYFGPGTRLTVT.

This chain uses TRBV5-1 with TRBJ2-1; D gene ambiguous. V gave up 4 bases and J gave up 4 bases, with 3 bases separating them. The germline V gene encodes CDR1 SGHRS and CDR2 YFSETQ. This CDR3 comprises 11 residues. CDR3 in DNA: TGCGCCAGCAGCCAGTACAATGAGCAGTTCTTC. Protein product: CASSQYNEQFF.

This clonotype was seen at least ten times. This chain uses TRBV20-1 with TRBJ1-1, with 7 bases identical to TRBD1. The CDR3 totals 13 residues. Germline CDR1 reads DFQATT; CDR2 reads SNEGSKA (reference sequence). V was clipped by 3 bases and J by 5 bases; unmatched bases: 6. CDR3 residues: CSASTTGWTEAFF. The CDR3 nucleotides are TGCAGTGCTAGCACGACAGGGTGGACTGAAGCTTTCTTT.